This is a list of T cell receptor beta chains from one sample in a study of metastatic and nonmetastatic thyroid tumors. TCRdb re-clonotyped the PCR reads via MiXCR. The sample shows thousands of clones, approximately 19% of them seen only once. Specimen: adjacent normal tissue. The receptor source for this set is a female donor with papillary thyroid cancer or a benign thyroid nodule (not recorded which). Some clones in this sample may be carry-over from other donors' samples. The CDR3 runs from the conserved cysteine through the conserved F or W. D genes are given only for firm matches. Expanded clones are given a class, and other clones once, few, many or no size at all.

D gene	clone size	J gene	V gene	CDR3 protein	CDR3 DNA
TRBD2	many	TRBJ2-1	TRBV7-9	CASSPRSGRAMGEQFF	TGTGCCAGCAGCCCAAGGAGCGGGAGGGCCATGGGTGAGCAGTTCTTC
.	medium-sized	TRBJ1-5	TRBV30	CAWSGTVNQPQHF	TGTGCCTGGAGTGGGACAGTTAATCAGCCCCAGCATTTT
.	large	TRBJ2-7	TRBV12-3/TRBV12-4	CASSLFPYEQYF	TGTGCCAGCAGTTTATTCCCCTACGAGCAGTACTTC
.	.	TRBJ1-2	TRBV3-1	CASSQEYGAQISGYTF	TGTGCCAGCAGCCAAGAATATGGGGCCCAGATATCTGGCTACACCTTC
.	.	TRBJ1-1	TRBV20-1	CSSGGGNTEAFF	TGCAGTTCTGGCGGGGGGAACACTGAAGCTTTCTTT
.	medium-sized	TRBJ2-1	TRBV19	CASSIGGNNEQFF	TGTGCCAGTAGTATAGGAGGGAACAATGAGCAGTTCTTC
.	medium-sized	TRBJ2-5	TRBV19	CASSSTQETQYF	TGTGCCAGTAGCTCTACTCAAGAGACCCAGTACTTC
.	.	TRBJ1-3	TRBV6-1	CASSLRLSSGFTIYF	TGTGCCAGCAGCCTCAGACTTAGCTCTGGTTTCACCATATATTTT
.	.	TRBJ2-5	TRBV11-3	CASSTRTCMVGETQYF	TGTGCCAGCAGCACTCGGACATGTATGGTCGGAGAGACCCAGTACTTC
.	medium-sized	TRBJ2-7	TRBV20-1	CSASGEGRGSYEQYF	TGCAGTGCTTCGGGAGAGGGCAGGGGTAGTTACGAGCAGTACTTC
.	many	TRBJ1-5	TRBV10-3	CAISGGGYSNQPQHF	TGTGCCATCAGCGGAGGGGGTTATAGCAATCAGCCCCAGCATTTT
TRBD2	medium-sized	TRBJ2-7	TRBV27	CASSTAGGTDEQYF	TGTGCCAGCAGTACTGCGGGGGGCACGGACGAGCAGTACTTC
.	few	TRBJ1-1	TRBV6-2/TRBV6-3	CASSYLWSRKLMDTEAFF	TGTGCCAGCAGTTACCTATGGTCCCGTAAGCTAATGGACACTGAAGCTTTCTTT
.	medium-sized	TRBJ2-7	TRBV18	CASSPPSVGRGYEQYF	TGTGCCAGCTCCCCTCCCTCAGTAGGAAGGGGCTACGAGCAGTACTTC
TRBD2	.	TRBJ2-5	TRBV28	CAITSGVAQGTQYF	TGTGCCATTACTAGCGGTGTGGCCCAAGGGACCCAGTACTTC
.	.	TRBJ2-2	TRBV28	CASSFLVPGSVGDTWELFF	TGTGCCAGCAGTTTTTTGGTCCCAGGTTCTGTCGGGGACACCTGGGAGCTTTTTTTT
TRBD1	medium-sized	TRBJ2-2	TRBV19	CASNLGQSNTGELFF	TGTGCCAGTAATCTGGGACAGTCGAACACCGGGGAGCTGTTTTTT
.	.	TRBJ1-6	TRBV2	CASSERSRSSPLHF	TGTGCCAGCAGTGAAAGGAGCCGGAGTTCACCCCTCCACTTT
.	.	TRBJ2-3	TRBV7-6	CASSLVTTDTHYF	TGTGCCAGCAGCCTTGTGACCACAGATACGCATTATTTT
TRBD1	many	TRBJ1-4	TRBV5-5	CASSSRTGNEKLFF	TGTGCCAGCAGCTCGAGGACAGGCAATGAAAAACTGTTTTTT
.	.	TRBJ1-6	TRBV20-1	CSAVGSYNSPLHF	TGCAGCGCAGTGGGCTCCTATAATTCACCCCTCCACTTT
TRBD1	.	TRBJ2-5	TRBV18	CASSAGQGWQTQYF	TGTGCCAGCTCAGCGGGACAGGGGTGGCAGACCCAGTACTTC
.	medium-sized	TRBJ1-6	TRBV7-2	CASSLSLNRDLGSPLHF	TGTGCCAGCAGCTTATCGCTAAACAGGGATTTGGGTTCACCCCTCCACTTT
.	.	TRBJ2-7	TRBV19	CASSNTDRLLSYEQYF	TGTGCCAGTAGTAACACAGACAGGCTCCTTTCCTACGAGCAGTACTTC
TRBD2	many	TRBJ2-5	TRBV20-1	CRGGAGGVKTQYF	TGCAGAGGGGGGGCGGGAGGTGTGAAGACCCAGTACTTC
.	few	TRBJ2-7	TRBV28	CASSLDGYEQYF	TGTGCCAGCAGTTTAGACGGCTACGAGCAGTACTTC
.	medium-sized	TRBJ2-3	TRBV7-8	CASSARTGTQYF	TGTGCCAGCAGCGCGCGGACTGGTACGCAGTATTTT
TRBD1	large	TRBJ1-6	TRBV6-1	CASSPAGTGDSPLHF	TGTGCCAGCAGTCCAGCCGGGACAGGGGATTCACCCCTCCACTTT
.	few	TRBJ1-5	TRBV6-1	CASSEAVAGLHPQHF	TGTGCCAGTAGTGAAGCGGTGGCAGGGCTCCATCCCCAGCATTTT
.	.	TRBJ1-2	TRBV5-1	CASSLGQF	TGCGCCAGCAGCTTGGGGCAGTTC
TRBD2	.	TRBJ2-7	TRBV7-3	CASSPPSGKTYEQYF	TGTGCCAGCAGCCCCCCTAGCGGAAAAACCTACGAGCAGTACTTC
.	.	TRBJ2-1	TRBV11-2	CASTTIIGEYNYNEQFF	TGTGCCAGCACCACGATAATTGGGGAATATAACTACAATGAGCAGTTCTTC
.	few	TRBJ2-7	TRBV28	CASSLGGSTGRHEQYF	TGTGCCAGCAGTTTGGGGGGGTCGACAGGTCGCCACGAGCAGTACTTC
TRBD1	medium-sized	TRBJ1-1	TRBV6-5	CASSYPQGTGQTEAFF	TGTGCCAGCAGTTACCCCCAAGGGACAGGGCAAACTGAAGCTTTCTTT
TRBD1	medium-sized	TRBJ1-2	TRBV9	CASSALLTGVTGYTF	TGTGCCAGCAGCGCCTTATTGACAGGGGTGACTGGCTACACCTTC
TRBD1	few	TRBJ1-1	TRBV12-3/TRBV12-4	CASSQQGGTEAFF	TGTGCCAGCAGTCAGCAGGGGGGAACTGAAGCTTTCTTT
.	medium-sized	TRBJ1-1	TRBV12-3/TRBV12-4	CASSLGGELGAFF	TGTGCCAGCAGTTTAGGGGGAGAGCTGGGTGCTTTCTTT
TRBD1	.	TRBJ1-1	TRBV12-3/TRBV12-4	CASSRQGKNTEAFF	TGTGCCAGCAGTCGACAGGGGAAGAACACTGAAGCTTTCTTT
.	medium-sized	TRBJ1-6	TRBV12-3/TRBV12-4	CASTLTGNSPLHF	TGTGCCAGCACCTTGACGGGGAATTCACCCCTCCACTTT
.	medium-sized	TRBJ2-3	TRBV2	CASSGATTTDTQYF	TGTGCCAGCAGCGGGGCAACAACGACAGATACGCAGTATTTT